This T cell receptor (beta chain) was obtained from a study of cytomegalovirus exposure and HLA in healthy donors. Germline loops: CDR1 MNHNY, CDR2 SVGAGI (reference sequence). The ends lost 7 bases at V and 0 bases at J; junction bases unmatched: 8. This CDR3 contains 15 residues. Amplification used 60 Vbeta primers and 13 Jbeta primers. Repertoires were generated with immunoSEQ multiplex PCR, while TCRdb's copy carries only in-frame clones and drops some. This sample has roughly 110,000 clones; 70% to 80% occur once, and the top ten carry about 4.2%. The receptor comes from a woman aged 40 to 50 in good health and CMV-seropositive. Sequenced sample: PBMCs. The chain uses TRBV6-6 and TRBJ1-1, with 7 bases fitting TRBD1. CDR3 DNA: TGTGCCAGCACCGAGAGACAGGGAATGAACACTGAAGCTTTCTTT. It is translated as CASTERQGMNTEAFF.